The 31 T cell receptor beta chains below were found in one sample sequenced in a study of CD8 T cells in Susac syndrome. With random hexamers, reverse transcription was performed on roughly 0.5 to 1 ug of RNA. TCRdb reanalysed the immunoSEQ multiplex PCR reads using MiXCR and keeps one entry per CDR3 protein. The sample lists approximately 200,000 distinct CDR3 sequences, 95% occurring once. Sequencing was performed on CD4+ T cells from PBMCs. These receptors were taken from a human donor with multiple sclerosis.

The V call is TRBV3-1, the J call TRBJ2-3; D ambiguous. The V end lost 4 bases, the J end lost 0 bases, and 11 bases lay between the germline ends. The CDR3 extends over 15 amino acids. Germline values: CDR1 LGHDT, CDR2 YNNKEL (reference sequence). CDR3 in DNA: TGTGCCAGCAGCCCCTCCCTCAGTAGCACAGATACGCAGTATTTT. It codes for CASSPSLSSTDTQYF.

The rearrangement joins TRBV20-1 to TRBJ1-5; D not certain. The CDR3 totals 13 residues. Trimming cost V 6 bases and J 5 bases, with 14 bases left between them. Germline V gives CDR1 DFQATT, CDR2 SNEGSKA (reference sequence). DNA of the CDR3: TGCAGTGCCCAGAGAAGCGGGCATCAGCCCCAGCATTTT. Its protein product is CSAQRSGHQPQHF.

The DNA for the CDR3 is TGTGCCAGCAGCCCAACACTAGCGGGGGGCACAGATACGCAGTATTTT. It yields the protein CASSPTLAGGTDTQYF. The V gene is TRBV7-2, the J gene TRBJ2-3; 11 bases match TRBD2. This CDR3 contains 16 residues. With V trimmed by 5 bases and J by 1 base, 5 bases remained unmatched. Germline V gene lookup returns CDR1 SGHTA and CDR2 FQGNSA. The whole variable domain, filled in from reference TRBV7-2 and TRBJ2-3, reads GAGVSQSPSNKVTEKGKDVELRCDPISGHTALYWYRQSLGQGLEFLIYFQGNSAPDKSGLPSDRFSAERTGGSVSTLTIQRTQQEDSAVYLCASSPTLAGGTDTQYFGPGTRLTVL.

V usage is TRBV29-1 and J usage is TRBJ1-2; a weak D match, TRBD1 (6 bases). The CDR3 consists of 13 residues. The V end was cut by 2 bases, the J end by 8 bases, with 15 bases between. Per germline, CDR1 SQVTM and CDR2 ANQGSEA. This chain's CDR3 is CSVETTGYSGYTF. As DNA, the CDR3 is TGCAGCGTTGAAACCACAGGGTATAGCGGCTACACCTTC.

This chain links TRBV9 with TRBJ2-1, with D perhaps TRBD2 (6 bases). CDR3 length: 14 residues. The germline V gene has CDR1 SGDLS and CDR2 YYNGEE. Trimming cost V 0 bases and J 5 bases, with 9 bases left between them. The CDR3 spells CASSVEGGHNEQFF. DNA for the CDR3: TGTGCCAGCAGCGTAGAAGGAGGGCACAATGAGCAGTTCTTC.

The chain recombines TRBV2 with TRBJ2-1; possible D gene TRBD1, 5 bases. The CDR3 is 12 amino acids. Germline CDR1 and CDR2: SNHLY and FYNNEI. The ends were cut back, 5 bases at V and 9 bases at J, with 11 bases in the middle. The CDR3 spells CASSTQGSEQFF. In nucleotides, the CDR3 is TGTGCCAGCAGTACTCAGGGAAGTGAGCAGTTCTTC.

In DNA form, the CDR3 reads TGTGCCAGCAGTTTAAGTGGGGGTAAGGGCTACACCTTC. Its protein is CASSLSGGKGYTF. This chain connects TRBV27 to TRBJ1-2, with D possibly being TRBD1 (5 bases). V lost 2 bases and J 8 bases, leaving 12 bases between the germline ends. This CDR3 has 13 amino acids. In germline, CDR1 is MNHEY, CDR2 SMNVEV (reference sequence).

The CDR3 sequence is CASGGGAYEQYF. The CDR3 DNA follows: TGTGCCAGCGGCGGGGGGGCCTACGAGCAGTACTTC. The chain joins TRBV6-1 to TRBJ2-7; 9 bases match TRBD2. After removal of 8 bases from V and 2 bases from J, the junction contained 1 base not matched to a gene. Germline assignment: CDR1 MNHNS and CDR2 SASEGT. The CDR3 covers 12 residues.

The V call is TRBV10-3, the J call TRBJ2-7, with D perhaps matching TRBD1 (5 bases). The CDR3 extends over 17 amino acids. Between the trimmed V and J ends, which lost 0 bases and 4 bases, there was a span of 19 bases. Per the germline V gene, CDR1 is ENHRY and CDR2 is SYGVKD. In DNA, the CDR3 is TGTGCCATCAGTGAGTCTGGGCTACTCGGTCAGGGTTACGAGCAGTACGTC. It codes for CAISESGLLGQGYEQYV.

The CDR3 sequence: CATSDASLAGPGEQYV. Written as DNA, the CDR3 is TGTGCCACCAGCGACGCCTCCCTAGCGGGACCCGGGGAGCAGTACGTC. The V gene is TRBV15, the J gene TRBJ2-7; 9 nucleotides align to TRBD2. With 5 bases clipped from V and 7 bases from J, the junction kept 15 bases outside the gene matches. CDR1 is LNHNV and CDR2 is YYDKDF in the germline V gene (reference sequence). This CDR3 is 16 amino acids long.

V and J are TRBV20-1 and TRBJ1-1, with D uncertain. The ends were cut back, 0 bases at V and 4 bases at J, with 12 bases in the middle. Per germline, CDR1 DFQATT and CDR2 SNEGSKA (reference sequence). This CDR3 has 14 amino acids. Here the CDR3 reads CSARDAGSGTEAFF. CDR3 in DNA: TGCAGTGCTAGAGATGCCGGATCGGGCACTGAAGCTTTCTTT.

In nucleotides, the CDR3 is TGTGCCAGCAGCCGCTTGGGACAGGGGGCGGAGACCCAGTACTTC. Translating gives CASSRLGQGAETQYF. The chain joins TRBV7-3 to TRBJ2-5; 12 nucleotides line up with TRBD1. Unmatched junction bases numbered 6, after V lost 5 bases and J lost 5 bases. Germline V gene sequence: CDR1 SGHTA, CDR2 FQGTGA. The length of the CDR3 is 15 residues.

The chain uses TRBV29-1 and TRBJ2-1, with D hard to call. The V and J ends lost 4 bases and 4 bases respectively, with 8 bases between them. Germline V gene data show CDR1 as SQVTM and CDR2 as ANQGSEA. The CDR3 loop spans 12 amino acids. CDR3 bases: TGCAGCGTTGCACGCAGATACAATGAGCAGTTCTTC. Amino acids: CSVARRYNEQFF.

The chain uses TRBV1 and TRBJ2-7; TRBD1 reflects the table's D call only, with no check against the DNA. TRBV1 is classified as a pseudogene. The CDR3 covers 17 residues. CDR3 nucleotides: TGCACCAGCAGGTCGGAAAATGAGGACAGGGGACGGCGCGAGCAGTACGTC. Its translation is CTSRSENEDRGRREQYV.

The CDR3 bases are TGCGCCAGCAGCCAAGAAGAAACTCTAGCGGGGGGGCCCTACGAGCAGTACGTC. Its protein product is CASSQEETLAGGPYEQYV. The gene calls are TRBV4-1 and TRBJ2-7; TRBD2 matches 12 bases. Per germline, CDR1 MGHRA and CDR2 YSYEKL. J gave up 2 bases and V 0 bases, and 8 bases lay outside the gene matches. The CDR3 runs to 18 residues.

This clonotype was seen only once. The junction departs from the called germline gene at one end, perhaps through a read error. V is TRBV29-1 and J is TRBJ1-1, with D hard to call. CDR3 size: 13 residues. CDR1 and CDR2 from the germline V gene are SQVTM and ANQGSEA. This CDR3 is CSVPGGLNTEAFF. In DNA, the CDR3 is TGCAGCGTTCCGGGAGGGTTGAATACTGAAGCTTTCTTT.

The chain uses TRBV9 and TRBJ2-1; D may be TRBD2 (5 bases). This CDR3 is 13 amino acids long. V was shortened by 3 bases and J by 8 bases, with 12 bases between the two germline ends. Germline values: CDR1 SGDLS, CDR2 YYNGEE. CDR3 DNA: TGTGCCAGCAGCGGGGGTCCCGGGGATGAGCAGTTCTTC. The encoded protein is CASSGGPGDEQFF.

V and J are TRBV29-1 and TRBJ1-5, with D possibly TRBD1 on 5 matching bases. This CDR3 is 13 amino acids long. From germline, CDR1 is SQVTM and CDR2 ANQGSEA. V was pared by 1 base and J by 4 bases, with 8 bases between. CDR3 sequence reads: CSVEGQPNQPQHF. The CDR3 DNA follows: TGCAGCGTTGAAGGACAGCCTAATCAGCCCCAGCATTTT. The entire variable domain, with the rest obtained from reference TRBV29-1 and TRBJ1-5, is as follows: SAVISQKPSRDICQRGTSLTIQCQVDSQVTMMFWYRQQPGQSLTLIATANQGSEATYESGFVIDKFPISRPNLTFSTLTVSNMSPEDSSIYLCSVEGQPNQPQHFGDGTRLSIL.

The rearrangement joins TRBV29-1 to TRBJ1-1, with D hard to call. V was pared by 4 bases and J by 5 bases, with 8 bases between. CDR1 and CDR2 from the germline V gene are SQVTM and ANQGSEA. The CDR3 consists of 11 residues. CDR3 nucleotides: TGCAGCGTTGGTTTGGGTACTGAAGCTTTCTTT. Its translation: CSVGLGTEAFF.

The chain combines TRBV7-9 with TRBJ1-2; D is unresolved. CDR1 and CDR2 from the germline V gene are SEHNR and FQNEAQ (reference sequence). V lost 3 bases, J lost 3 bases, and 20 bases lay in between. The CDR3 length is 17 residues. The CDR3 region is CASSLGLTPRRHYGYTF. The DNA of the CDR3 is TGTGCCAGCAGCTTGGGGTTGACTCCGCGAAGACACTATGGCTACACCTTC.

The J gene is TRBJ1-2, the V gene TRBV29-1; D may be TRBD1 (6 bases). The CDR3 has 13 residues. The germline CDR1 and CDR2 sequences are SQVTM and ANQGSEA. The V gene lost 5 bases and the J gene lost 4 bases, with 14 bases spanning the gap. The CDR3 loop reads CSVTGQMGYGYTF. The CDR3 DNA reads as TGCAGCGTTACCGGACAGATGGGCTATGGCTACACCTTC.

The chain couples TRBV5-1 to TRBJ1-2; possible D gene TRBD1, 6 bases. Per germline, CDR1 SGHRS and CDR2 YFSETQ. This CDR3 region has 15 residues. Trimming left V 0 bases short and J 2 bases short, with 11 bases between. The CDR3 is CASSLGGTKNYGYTF. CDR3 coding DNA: TGCGCCAGCAGCTTGGGAGGGACAAAGAACTATGGCTACACCTTC.

The CDR3 here is CASSQVSGGAVSEQFF. DNA of the CDR3: TGTGCCAGCAGCCAAGTTAGCGGGGGGGCCGTCTCTGAGCAGTTCTTC. The chain recombines TRBV3-1 with TRBJ2-1; 11 bases fit TRBD2. The CDR3 has 16 amino acids. Germline loops: CDR1 LGHDT, CDR2 YNNKEL (reference sequence). Losses at the gene ends were 1 base for V and 9 bases for J; bases not matched to a gene: 8.

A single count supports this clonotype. CDR3 nucleotides: TGTGCCAGTGGGGGGGGCACTGAAGCTTTCTTT. This encodes CASGGGTEAFF. This chain uses TRBV19 with TRBJ1-1; TRBD1 might be the D (5 bases). The germline V gene encodes CDR1 LNHDA and CDR2 SQIVND (reference sequence). V shed 8 bases and J shed 4 bases, with 8 bases lying between them. This CDR3 region has 11 residues.

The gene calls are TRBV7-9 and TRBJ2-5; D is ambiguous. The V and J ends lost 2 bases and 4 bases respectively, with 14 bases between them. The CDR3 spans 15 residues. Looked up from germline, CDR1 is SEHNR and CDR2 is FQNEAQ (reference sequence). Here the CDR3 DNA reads TGTGCCAGCAGCTTATCGGTCCTTCATCCAGAGACCCAGTACTTC. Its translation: CASSLSVLHPETQYF. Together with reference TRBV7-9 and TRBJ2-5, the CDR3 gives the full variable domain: DTGVSQNPRHKITKRGQNVTFRCDPISEHNRLYWYRQTLGQGPEFLTYFQNEAQLEKSRLLSDRFSAERPKGSFSTLEIQRTEQGDSAMYLCASSLSVLHPETQYFGPGTRLLVL.

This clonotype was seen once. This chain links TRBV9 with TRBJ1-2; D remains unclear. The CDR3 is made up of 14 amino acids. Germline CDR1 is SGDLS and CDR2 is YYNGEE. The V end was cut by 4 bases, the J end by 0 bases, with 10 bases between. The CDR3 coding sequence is TGTGCCAGCAGCCCGGGAATAGCTAACTATGGCTACACCTTC. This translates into CASSPGIANYGYTF.

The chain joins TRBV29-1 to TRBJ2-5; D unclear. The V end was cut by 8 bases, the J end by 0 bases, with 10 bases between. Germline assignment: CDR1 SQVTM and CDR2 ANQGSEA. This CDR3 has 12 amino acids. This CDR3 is CSFFENQETQYF. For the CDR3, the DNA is TGCAGCTTTTTCGAGAACCAAGAGACCCAGTACTTC. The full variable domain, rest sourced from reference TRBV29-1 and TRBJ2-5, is SAVISQKPSRDICQRGTSLTIQCQVDSQVTMMFWYRQQPGQSLTLIATANQGSEATYESGFVIDKFPISRPNLTFSTLTVSNMSPEDSSIYLCSFFENQETQYFGPGTRLLVL.

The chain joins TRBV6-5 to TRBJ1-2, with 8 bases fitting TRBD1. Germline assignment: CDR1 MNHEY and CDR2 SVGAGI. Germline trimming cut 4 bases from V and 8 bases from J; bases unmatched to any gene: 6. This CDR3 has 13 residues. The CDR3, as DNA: TGTGCCAGCAGTTCCGCAGGGGGCAGGGGCTACACCTTC. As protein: CASSSAGGRGYTF.

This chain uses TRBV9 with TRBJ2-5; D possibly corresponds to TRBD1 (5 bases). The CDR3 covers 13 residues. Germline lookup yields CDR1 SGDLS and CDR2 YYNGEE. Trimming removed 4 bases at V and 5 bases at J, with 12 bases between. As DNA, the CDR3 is TGTGCCAGCAGCCGTATAGGGGCCGAGACCCAGTACTTC. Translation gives CASSRIGAETQYF.

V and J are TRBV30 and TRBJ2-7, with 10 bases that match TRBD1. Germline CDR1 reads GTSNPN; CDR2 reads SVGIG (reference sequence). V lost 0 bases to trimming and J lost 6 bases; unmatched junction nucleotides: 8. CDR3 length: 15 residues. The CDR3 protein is CAWSVTGTGAGEQYV. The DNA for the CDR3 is TGTGCCTGGAGTGTAACGGGGACAGGGGCGGGCGAGCAGTACGTC.

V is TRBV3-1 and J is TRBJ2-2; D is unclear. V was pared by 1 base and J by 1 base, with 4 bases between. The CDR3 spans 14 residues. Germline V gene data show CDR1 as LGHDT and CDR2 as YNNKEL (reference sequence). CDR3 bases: TGTGCCAGCAGCCAAGCGGAGAACACCGGGGAGCTGTTTTTT. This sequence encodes CASSQAENTGELFF.